The clone carrying this T cell receptor (beta chain) came up a few times. The CDR3 has 17 amino acids. These data are taken from a study of OX40 agonist ivuxolimab in advanced cancers. Study overall: Patients were infused with ivuxolimab every 2 weeks at 0.01 to 10 mg/kg.

Sequencing used immunoSEQ multiplex PCR; TCRdb keeps in-frame clones, though not all of them. The data contain 65,000 to 75,000 clones, 85% of them singletons. V is TRBV12-2 and J is TRBJ2-7; the D call of TRBD1 is as the table states it, not checked on the DNA. TRBV12-2 is noted as a pseudogene. Sequencing used CD4+ or CD8+ T cells sorted from blood, obtained in a trial of the OX40 agonist ivuxolimab. The source is an adult with an advanced solid tumor such as melanoma, head and neck, liver or kidney cancer. CDR3 protein: CASRPRATGTLSYEQYF. The CDR3 region has the DNA TGTGCAAGTCGCCCACGGGCGACAGGGACTCTCTCCTACGAGCAGTACTTC.